This T cell receptor beta chain stems from a study of blood T cells in healthy people across ages. Then a second PCR, running roughly 7 to 11 cycles, was carried out with a sample-barcoded 5' primer and a J-beta primer mix. TCRdb fed the 5' RACE reads into MiXCR, producing one record per CDR3 protein. The sample includes over a million distinct CDR3 sequences, roughly 60% of them seen just once. Sequenced: blood. The sequence derives from a man aged 18 to 29 in good health.

The CDR3 loop is CASSPDRGFSYEQYF. The CDR3 bases are TGCGCCAGCAGCCCGGACAGGGGGTTCTCCTACGAGCAGTACTTC. The chain couples TRBV5-1 to TRBJ2-7; 10 bases are a match to TRBD1. In germline, CDR1 is SGHRS, CDR2 YFSETQ. The CDR3 contains 15 residues. The junction had 4 bases not matched to a gene; V was cut back by 4 bases and J by 0 bases.